This TCR beta chain was profiled in a study of T-cell memory formation after mild COVID-19 (dated by TCRdb to the early 2020s). In terms of the full investigation: TCR sequence clusters from the two donors were largely donor specific. In a couple of donors, T-cell clones that expanded and contracted after mild COVID-19 were tracked by sequencing TCRalpha and TCRbeta repertoires over time. Two young, previously healthy adult volunteers made up the cohort, one male and one female. Overall study results and their limits: Contracting CD4+ clones appeared mostly in the CM and EM memory subsets, whereas CD8+ clones were enriched in EMRA. Only a couple of mild cases were covered by the study, and larger cohorts that include severe cases with pre-infection samples were considered necessary. From day 15 to 85, contracting clones showed balanced CD4/CD8 phenotypes, whereas a second wave of clones that expanded from day 15 to 37 leaned towards CD4+. Whether the second-wave clones peaking on day 37 were SARS-CoV-2 specific was not confirmed. Some responding clones were found in pre-infection memory, which suggests that pre-existing cross-reactive memory T cells took part in the SARS-CoV-2 response.

Sequencer: Illumina NovaSeq 6000. TCRalpha and TCRbeta cDNA libraries were constructed by 5'RACE with constant-segment primers, with sample barcodes and unique molecular identifiers being introduced. RNA was extracted from every sample with Trizol reagent. Library amplification was performed in two PCR steps, and a second sample barcode and Illumina TruSeq adapters were introduced in the second step. Sequencing of libraries was performed on an Illumina NovaSeq with 2 x 150 bp paired-end reads. As for the authors' bioinformatics: Demultiplexing of reads and collapsing into UMI-guided consensus sequences were performed with migec v1.2.7. Using mixcr v2.1.11, the UMI consensuses were aligned to TRA and TRB V and J templates and assembled into clonotypes. Clonotypes were classified as expanded or contracted when called significant by both edgeR and NoisET, with noise models trained on biological replicates. For edgeR calls, a false discovery rate-adjusted p below 0.01 and a log2 fold-change threshold of 1 were applied. As an exploratory analysis of dynamics, PCA with hierarchical clustering was applied to max-normalized trajectories of the 1000 most abundant clonotypes. The CD4 or CD8 phenotype of responding clones was assigned using the separately sequenced CD4+ and CD8+ repertoires. TCRdb ran its own pipeline on the public reads, namely fastp trimming at Q25 and MiXCR clone calling, and kept in-frame beta chains. Each record represents a unique CDR3 protein, reported with the most common genes and DNA among its rows. Clone size and V and J calls follow TCRdb, not the original study. The sample table holds 280,000 or so distinct CDR3 sequences, of which 15% to 20% were seen once. 23% of the sample lies in the top ten.

Ficoll-Paque density gradient centrifugation was the method used to isolate PBMCs. Comment on this clonotype: Its cognate antigen has yet to be identified. No base-level quality is on record; no much larger clone is a single base apart.

CDR3 length: 16 amino acids, cysteine to phenylalanine. Only the CDR3 region is kept as DNA, spanning 48 bases read in frame from base 1. Per the germline V gene, KGHDR is the CDR1 and SFDVKD is the CDR2. A distance of 10 bases separates the germline ends of V and J, which lose 3 bases and 0 bases respectively. The receptor comes from a man between 18 and 29 years old who had mild COVID-19 (a few samples of this study predate the infection). The sample titles of this study are shuffled in the database, so cell type and time point are left out; the donor was told from shared clones. The chain joins TRBV24-1 to TRBJ2-2; confidence is insufficient to name the D gene. Sequences were obtained from PBMCs or a T cell subset sorted from them (not recorded which). Read as DNA, the sequence is TGTGCCACCAGTGATCCCCGCACCGCGAACACCGGGGAGCTGTTTTTT. Its coded protein is CATSDPRTANTGELFF.